The 21 T cell receptor beta chains listed next were all sequenced from one sample in a study of sequential checkpoint blockade in melanoma. Sequencing used immunoSEQ multiplex PCR; TCRdb keeps in-frame clones, though not all of them. The sample includes some 3,000 clones, about a fifth of them seen just once. Treatment: randomized to nivolumab then ipilimumab (arm A) or the reverse (arm B). The sequencing here drew on tumor tissue (inferred from file names), taken from a patient given nivolumab and ipilimumab in sequence. The receptors shown here come from a human donor with melanoma.

CDR3: CASGRTGVTYEQYF. The CDR3 DNA is TGTGCCAGCGGGAGAACAGGGGTAACCTACGAGCAGTACTTC. The genes are TRBV6-8 and TRBJ2-7; 7 nucleotides line up with TRBD1. J lost 2 bases, V lost 8 bases, and 9 bases had no gene match. CDR1 MNHGY and CDR2 SAAAGT come from the germline V gene. This CDR3 spans 14 amino acids.

This clone is large. V and J are TRBV11-3 and TRBJ2-2; TRBD1 is a possible D gene (6 bases). V was pared by 4 bases and J by 2 bases, with 17 bases between. From germline, CDR1 is SGHNT and CDR2 YENEEA. The CDR3 runs 17 residues. CDR3: CASSSPLRQDNTGELFF. In DNA form, the CDR3 reads TGTGCCAGCAGCTCACCTCTGAGACAGGACAACACCGGGGAGCTGTTTTTT.

In this sample, this clone turned up a few times. The V gene is TRBV28, the J gene TRBJ2-7; 10 nucleotides line up with TRBD2. V gave up 5 bases and J gave up 1 base; unmatched junction bases: 8. The germline V gene has CDR1 MDHEN and CDR2 SYDVKM. The CDR3 consists of 16 residues. The CDR3 sequence: CASSPVSGGLSYEQYF. In DNA form, the CDR3 reads TGTGCCAGCAGTCCAGTTAGCGGGGGGCTTTCCTACGAGCAGTACTTC.

This clone has at least ten counts. The chain joins TRBV11-3 to TRBJ2-1; TRBD1 matches 9 bases. The CDR3 spans 16 residues. Trimming at V came to 5 bases and at J to 4 bases, leaving 9 bases not matched to a gene. CDR1 and CDR2 (germline): SGHNT, YENEEA. CDR3 nucleotide sequence: TGTGCCAGCAGCAGGGCCGGGACAGGGATGTACAATGAGCAGTTCTTC. Protein: CASSRAGTGMYNEQFF.

This clone was seen many times. The DNA for the CDR3 is TGTGCCAGCAGCCCCCGAGGGCGGGGGACTATCACAGATACGCAGTATTTT. This encodes CASSPRGRGTITDTQYF. The genes are TRBV11-3 and TRBJ2-3; TRBD2 aligns across 7 bases. V lost 5 bases and J lost 2; bases outside the gene matches: 13. Germline assignment: CDR1 SGHNT and CDR2 YENEEA. CDR3 length equals 17 residues.

The CDR3 loop reads CASSSGTSGRVEQYF. CDR3 in DNA: TGTGCCAGCAGCTCCGGGACTAGCGGGAGGGTCGAGCAGTACTTC. The chain combines TRBV28 with TRBJ2-7; TRBD2 matches 16 bases. There are 15 residues in the CDR3. Looked up from germline, CDR1 is MDHEN and CDR2 is SYDVKM. V was pared by 6 bases and J by 6 bases, with 5 bases of the junction left unmatched.

V is TRBV29-1 and J is TRBJ1-2, with a tentative D call TRBD1 (5 bases). V gave up 2 bases and J gave up 8 bases, with 15 bases separating them. Germline V gene sequence: CDR1 SQVTM, CDR2 ANQGSEA. This CDR3 contains 13 residues. The CDR3 is CSVEIWGSGGYTF. For the CDR3, the DNA is TGCAGCGTTGAAATCTGGGGGAGTGGGGGCTACACCTTC.

The V gene is TRBV28, the J gene TRBJ1-1; D ambiguous. This CDR3 is 17 amino acids long. Germline values: CDR1 MDHEN, CDR2 SYDVKM. Deletions cut 0 bases from V and 2 bases from J, with 16 bases between. CDR3 nucleotide sequence: TGTGCCAGCAGTTTATGGTTAGTTGTGGGATCAAACACTGAAGCTTTCTTT. Translation: CASSLWLVVGSNTEAFF.

The CDR3 region is CASSYTPAGTSDINSYNEQFF. The CDR3 nucleotides are TGTGCCAGCAGTTATACCCCGGCCGGGACTAGCGATATAAACTCCTACAATGAGCAGTTCTTC. The chain is built from TRBV28 and TRBJ2-1; 10 positions match TRBD2. Germline assignment: CDR1 MDHEN and CDR2 SYDVKM. The CDR3 has 21 amino acids. V shed 4 bases and J 0 bases; nucleotides not matched to a gene: 18.

The chain is built from TRBV19 and TRBJ2-6, with 8 bases matching TRBD1. The CDR3 is 17 amino acids. CDR1 is LNHDA, CDR2 SQIVND, per germline (reference sequence). Trimming removed 4 bases from V and 2 bases from J; junction bases left unmatched: 7. The CDR3 sequence is CASSTGQGLAGANVLTF. The CDR3 nucleotides read TGTGCCAGTAGTACCGGACAGGGTTTAGCTGGGGCCAACGTCCTGACTTTC.

This clone is categorized as medium-sized. This chain connects TRBV6-8 to TRBJ2-7, with D hard to call. This CDR3 is 15 amino acids long. V was shortened by 0 bases and J by 3 bases, with 12 bases between the two germline ends. Germline V gene sequence: CDR1 MNHGY, CDR2 SAAAGT. The CDR3: CASSYSPGVSYEQYF. CDR3 DNA sequence: TGTGCCAGCAGTTACTCGCCGGGTGTAAGCTACGAGCAGTACTTC.

This clone has a handful of counts. The V call is TRBV6-8, the J call TRBJ2-7, with D unresolved. CDR3 size: 13 residues. Germline lookup yields CDR1 MNHGY and CDR2 SAAAGT. V gave up 5 bases and J gave up 3 bases, with 11 bases separating them. CDR3 sequence (DNA): TGTGCCAGCAGTGAGGAAGGCCACTACGAGCAGTACTTC. Its protein is CASSEEGHYEQYF.

This clone was seen repeatedly, ten times or more. CDR3 protein: CASSRPGPRETQYF. The DNA for the CDR3 is TGTGCCAGCAGCAGACCGGGGCCCCGAGAGACCCAGTACTTC. The J gene is TRBJ2-5, the V gene TRBV11-3; D is tentatively TRBD1 or TRBD2 (5 bases each). The V gene's germline CDR1 is SGHNT and CDR2 YENEEA. Trimming cost V 5 bases and J 4 bases, with 14 bases left between them. The CDR3 is 14 residues long. The full variable domain, its missing parts supplied by reference TRBV11-3 and TRBJ2-5, is EAGVVQSPRYKIIEKKQPVAFWCNPISGHNTLYWYLQNLGQGPELLIRYENEEAVDDSQLPKDRFSAERLKGVDSTLKIQPAELGDSAVYLCASSRPGPRETQYFGPGTRLLVL.

This clone showed up just a few times. The chain uses TRBV28 and TRBJ1-4, with 11 positions matching TRBD1. In germline, CDR1 is MDHEN, CDR2 SYDVKM. The length of the CDR3 is 16 residues. V lost 3 bases, J lost 3 bases, and 3 bases stayed unmatched. The CDR3 region is CASSFGQGAANEKLFF. As DNA, the CDR3 is TGTGCCAGCAGTTTCGGACAGGGGGCAGCTAATGAAAAACTGTTTTTT.

This clone was counted a few times. This chain connects TRBV28 to TRBJ2-1, with 7 positions matching TRBD1. J gave up 7 bases and V 5 bases, and 8 bases lay outside the gene matches. Germline loops: CDR1 MDHEN, CDR2 SYDVKM. The CDR3 spans 14 residues. The CDR3 reads CASSEYHRGNEQFF. As DNA, the CDR3 is TGTGCCAGCAGTGAATATCACAGGGGAAATGAGCAGTTCTTC.

This clone was detected ten times or more. The chain links TRBV2 to TRBJ2-3; 7 bases are shared with TRBD1. V lost 6 bases and J lost 3; bases outside the gene matches: 6. Germline CDR1 and CDR2: SNHLY and FYNNEI. The CDR3 extends over 14 amino acids. The CDR3 region has the DNA TGTGCCAGCAGCAGACAGGGTAGTACAGATACGCAGTATTTT. Protein sequence: CASSRQGSTDTQYF.

This clone turned up a few times. V usage is TRBV30 and J usage is TRBJ2-1; tentatively, D is TRBD2 (6 bases). In germline, CDR1 is GTSNPN, CDR2 SVGIG (reference sequence). Trimming left V 2 bases short and J 2 bases short, with 16 bases between. This CDR3 spans 16 amino acids. The CDR3 sequence is CAWSPPGRTTYNEQFF. In DNA form, the CDR3 reads TGTGCCTGGAGTCCCCCGGGACGGACTACCTACAATGAGCAGTTCTTC. The whole variable domain, remainder taken from reference TRBV30 and TRBJ2-1, is SQTIHQWPATLVQPVGSPLSLECTVEGTSNPNLYWYRQAAGRGLQLLFYSVGIGQISSEVPQNLSASRPQDRQFILSSKKLLLSDSGFYLCAWSPPGRTTYNEQFFGPGTRLTVL.

This clone was detected only a few times. The chain couples TRBV6-8 to TRBJ1-5, with a tentative D call TRBD1 (6 bases). Trimming took off 7 bases at V and 6 bases at J, with 16 bases between the two ends. The CDR3 sequence is 14 residues long. Germline V gene data show CDR1 as MNHGY and CDR2 as SAAAGT. CDR3 amino acids: CASKETGSGQPQHF. Written as DNA, the CDR3 is TGTGCCAGCAAGGAGACAGGCTCGGGTCAGCCCCAGCATTTT.

This clone was detected a few times. This rearrangement joins TRBV11-3 to TRBJ2-2; 10 bases agree with TRBD2. Per the germline V gene, CDR1 is SGHNT and CDR2 is YENEEA. CDR3 length equals 18 residues. With V trimmed by 4 bases and J by 1 base, 9 bases remained unmatched. The CDR3: CASSYTYRLAGNTGELFF. CDR3 coding DNA: TGTGCCAGCAGCTATACATATCGACTAGCGGGGAACACCGGGGAGCTGTTTTTT.

V usage is TRBV6-8 and J usage is TRBJ2-5; 11 nucleotides line up with TRBD2. Germline CDR1 is MNHGY and CDR2 is SAAAGT. V dropped 6 bases and J dropped 0; count of bases not matched to a gene: 3. The CDR3 has 15 residues. CDR3 nucleotides: TGTGCCAGCAGAGTAGCGGGAGGGTACCAAGAGACCCAGTACTTC. Protein product: CASRVAGGYQETQYF.

The chain joins TRBV10-2 to TRBJ1-2; 8 positions agree with TRBD1. Looked up from germline, CDR1 is WSHSY and CDR2 is SAAADI. V was clipped by 6 bases and J by 4 bases; unmatched bases: 10. The CDR3 consists of 15 residues. The CDR3 loop reads CASRDISDRAYGYTF. The DNA for the CDR3 is TGCGCCAGCAGAGACATTTCGGACAGGGCCTATGGCTACACCTTC.